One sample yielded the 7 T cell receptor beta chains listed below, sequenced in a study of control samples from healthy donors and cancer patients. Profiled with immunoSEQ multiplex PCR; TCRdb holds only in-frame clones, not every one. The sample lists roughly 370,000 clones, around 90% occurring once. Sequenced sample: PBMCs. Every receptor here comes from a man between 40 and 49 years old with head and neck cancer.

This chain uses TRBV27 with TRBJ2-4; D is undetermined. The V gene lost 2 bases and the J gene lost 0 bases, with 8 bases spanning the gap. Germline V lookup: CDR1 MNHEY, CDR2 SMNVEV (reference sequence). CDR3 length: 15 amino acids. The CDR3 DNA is TGTGCCAGCAGTTTAAGGCCGGGAGCCAAAAACATTCAGTACTTC. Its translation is CASSLRPGAKNIQYF.

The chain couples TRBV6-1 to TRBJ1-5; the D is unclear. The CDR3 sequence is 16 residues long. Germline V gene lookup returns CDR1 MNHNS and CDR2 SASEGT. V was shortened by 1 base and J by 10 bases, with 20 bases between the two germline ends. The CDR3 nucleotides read TGTGCCAGCAGTGAAGAGGAGATCCGGTCCATCGAACCCCAGCATTTT. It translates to CASSEEEIRSIEPQHF.

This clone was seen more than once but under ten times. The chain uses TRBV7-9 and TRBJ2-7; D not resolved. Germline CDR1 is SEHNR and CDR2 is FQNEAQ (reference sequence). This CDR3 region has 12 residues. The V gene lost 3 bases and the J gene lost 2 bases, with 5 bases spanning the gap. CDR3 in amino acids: CASSFHAYEQYF. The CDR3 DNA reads TGTGCCAGCAGCTTTCATGCCTACGAGCAGTACTTC.

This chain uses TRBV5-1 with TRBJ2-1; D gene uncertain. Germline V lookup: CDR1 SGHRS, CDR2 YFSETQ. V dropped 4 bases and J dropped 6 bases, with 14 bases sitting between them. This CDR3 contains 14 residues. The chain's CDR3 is CASSPRVLGNEQFF. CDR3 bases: TGCGCCAGCAGCCCCCGGGTATTGGGCAATGAGCAGTTCTTC. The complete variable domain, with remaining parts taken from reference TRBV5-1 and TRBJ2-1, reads KAGVTQTPRYLIKTRGQQVTLSCSPISGHRSVSWYQQTPGQGLQFLFEYFSETQRNKGNFPGRFSGRQFSNSRSEMNVSTLELGDSALYLCASSPRVLGNEQFFGPGTRLTVL.

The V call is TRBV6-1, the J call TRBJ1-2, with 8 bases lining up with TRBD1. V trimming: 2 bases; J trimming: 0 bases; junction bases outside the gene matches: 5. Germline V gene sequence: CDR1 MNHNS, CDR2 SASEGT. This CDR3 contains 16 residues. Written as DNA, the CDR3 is TGTGCCAGCAGTGAATTTGGACAGGGAGCTAACTATGGCTACACCTTC. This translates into CASSEFGQGANYGYTF.

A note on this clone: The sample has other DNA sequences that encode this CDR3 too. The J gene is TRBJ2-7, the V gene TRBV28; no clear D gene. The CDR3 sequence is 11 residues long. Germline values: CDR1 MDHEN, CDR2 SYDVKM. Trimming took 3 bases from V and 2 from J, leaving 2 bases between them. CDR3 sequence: CASSLTYEQYF. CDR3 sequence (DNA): TGTGCCAGCAGTTTGACCTACGAGCAGTACTTC.

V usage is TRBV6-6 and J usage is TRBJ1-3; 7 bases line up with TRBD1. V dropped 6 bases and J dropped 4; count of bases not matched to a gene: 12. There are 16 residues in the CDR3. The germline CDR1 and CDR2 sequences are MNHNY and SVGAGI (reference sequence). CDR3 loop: CASSSGQKKGGNTIYF. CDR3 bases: TGTGCCAGCAGCTCGGGACAGAAGAAGGGAGGAAACACCATATATTTT.